Listed below are T cell receptor beta chains from one sample, sequenced in a study of OX40 agonist ivuxolimab in advanced cancers. TCRdb keeps only in-frame clones here, not all; method: immunoSEQ multiplex PCR. The sample records fewer than 25,000 clones, around 88% being singletons. The sample in question was CD4+ or CD8+ T cells sorted from blood, obtained in a trial of the OX40 agonist ivuxolimab. These receptors all stem from an adult with an advanced solid tumor such as melanoma, head and neck, liver or kidney cancer. CDR3s include the opening cysteine and the closing phenylalanine or tryptophan. The D gene is left open where the match is weak. Size is stated for part of the rows, as once, few or many counts, or as a class when the clone is expanded.

D gene: -
clone size: -
V gene: TRBV7-8
CDR3 length: 14
J gene: TRBJ2-7
CDR3 DNA: TGTGCCAGCAGCTTAGCCAGGTGGGGGAACGAGCAGTACTTC
CDR3 protein: CASSLARWGNEQYF

D gene: -
clone size: few
V gene: TRBV7-9
CDR3 length: 16
J gene: TRBJ1-2
CDR3 DNA: TGTGCCAGCAGTTACCCGGAGGAAGCTATCCCCCCCGGCTACACCTTC
CDR3 protein: CASSYPEEAIPPGYTF

D gene: -
clone size: once
V gene: TRBV6-1
CDR3 length: 15
J gene: TRBJ2-1
CDR3 DNA: TGTGCCAGCGGAGTGGGTACCGGTTATCGGACCAAGCAGTTCTTC
CDR3 protein: CASGVGTGYRTKQFF

D gene: -
clone size: -
V gene: TRBV5-6
CDR3 length: 14
J gene: TRBJ2-7
CDR3 DNA: TGTGCCAGCAGCTTCGGGGCGCAGAACTACGAGCAGTACTTC
CDR3 protein: CASSFGAQNYEQYF

D gene: TRBD2
clone size: once
V gene: TRBV5-4
CDR3 length: 16
J gene: TRBJ2-3
CDR3 DNA: TGTGCCAGCAGCTTTGGGGCCGGGAGGGCCTCAGATACGCAGTATTTT
CDR3 protein: CASSFGAGRASDTQYF

D gene: TRBD1
clone size: -
V gene: TRBV19
CDR3 length: 15
J gene: TRBJ2-7
CDR3 DNA: TGTGCCAGTAGTGTGGGGACAGGGCAAATCTACGAGCAGTACTTC
CDR3 protein: CASSVGTGQIYEQYF

D gene: -
clone size: -
V gene: TRBV2
CDR3 length: 15
J gene: TRBJ1-5
CDR3 DNA: TGTGCCAGCAGAGTCGGGGTGGGGGCTAGTCAGCCCCAGCATTTT
CDR3 protein: CASRVGVGASQPQHF

D gene: -
clone size: -
V gene: TRBV29-1
CDR3 length: 15
J gene: TRBJ2-1
CDR3 DNA: TGCAGCGTTGAAGCTTCAGGAGGTCCCTACAATGAGCAGTTCTTC
CDR3 protein: CSVEASGGPYNEQFF

D gene: TRBD2
clone size: -
V gene: TRBV29-1
CDR3 length: 15
J gene: TRBJ2-2
CDR3 DNA: TGCAGCGTTGTAGCGGGCGTCACGAACACCGGGGAGCTGTTTTTT
CDR3 protein: CSVVAGVTNTGELFF

D gene: -
clone size: -
V gene: TRBV19
CDR3 length: 13
J gene: TRBJ2-7
CDR3 DNA: TGTGCCAGTAGTATAACGAGGTCCTACGAGCAGTACTTC
CDR3 protein: CASSITRSYEQYF

D gene: -
clone size: -
V gene: TRBV27
CDR3 length: 15
J gene: TRBJ2-1
CDR3 DNA: TGTGCCAGCAGTTTAGGGGCAGTATCCTACAATGAGCAGTTCTTC
CDR3 protein: CASSLGAVSYNEQFF

D gene: TRBD2
clone size: -
V gene: TRBV6-1
CDR3 length: 12
J gene: TRBJ2-1
CDR3 DNA: TGTGCCAGCAGGGCGGGAGGCAGTGAGCAGTTCTTC
CDR3 protein: CASRAGGSEQFF

D gene: -
clone size: -
V gene: TRBV7-9
CDR3 length: 12
J gene: TRBJ2-7
CDR3 DNA: TGTGCCAGCAGAGAGGGGACGAACGAGCAGTACTTC
CDR3 protein: CASREGTNEQYF

D gene: TRBD2
clone size: -
V gene: TRBV18
CDR3 length: 18
J gene: TRBJ2-5
CDR3 DNA: TGTGCCAGCTCCCCGGGATCTAGCGGGAGGCGACTCCAAGAGACCCAGTACTTC
CDR3 protein: CASSPGSSGRRLQETQYF

D gene: -
clone size: -
V gene: TRBV30
CDR3 length: 15
J gene: TRBJ1-5
CDR3 DNA: TGTGCCTGGAGCGCCCGGGCAGCTAGCAATCAGCCCCAGCATTTT
CDR3 protein: CAWSARAASNQPQHF

D gene: -
clone size: once
V gene: TRBV28
CDR3 length: 13
J gene: TRBJ2-3
CDR3 DNA: TGTGCCAGCAGCCCGGCCTTGCGGGATACGCAGTATTTT
CDR3 protein: CASSPALRDTQYF

D gene: -
clone size: once
V gene: TRBV19
CDR3 length: 15
J gene: TRBJ1-5
CDR3 DNA: TGTGCCAGTACCCTATCCCCATTGGGCAATCAGCCCCAGCATTTT
CDR3 protein: CASTLSPLGNQPQHF

D gene: -
clone size: once
V gene: TRBV27
CDR3 length: 15
J gene: TRBJ2-5
CDR3 DNA: TGTGCCAGCAGTTTATACCCAGGAGGCCAAGAGACCCAGTACTTC
CDR3 protein: CASSLYPGGQETQYF

D gene: TRBD1
clone size: -
V gene: TRBV9
CDR3 length: 17
J gene: TRBJ1-4
CDR3 DNA: TGTGCCAGCAGCGCGCGGGACAGGGTAACTGGTAATGAAAAACTGTTTTTT
CDR3 protein: CASSARDRVTGNEKLFF

D gene: -
clone size: -
V gene: TRBV2
CDR3 length: 15
J gene: TRBJ1-5
CDR3 DNA: TGTGCCAGCAGTGATGTTACAGGTACCAATCAGCCCCAGCATTTT
CDR3 protein: CASSDVTGTNQPQHF

D gene: TRBD2
clone size: -
V gene: TRBV4-3
CDR3 length: 19
J gene: TRBJ2-2
CDR3 DNA: TGCGCCAGCAGCCAAGCAGGGCTAGCGGGAGGGAGTCGAAACGGGGAGCTGTTTTTT
CDR3 protein: CASSQAGLAGGSRNGELFF

D gene: -
clone size: -
V gene: TRBV6-5
CDR3 length: 14
J gene: TRBJ2-1
CDR3 DNA: TGTGCCAGCAGGTTCCGGGGCGCCTACAATGAGCAGTTCTTC
CDR3 protein: CASRFRGAYNEQFF

D gene: TRBD2
clone size: -
V gene: TRBV13
CDR3 length: 16
J gene: TRBJ2-5
CDR3 DNA: TGTGCCAGCAGCTTAGAAAAGGGAGGGCGTCAAGAGACCCAGTACTTC
CDR3 protein: CASSLEKGGRQETQYF

D gene: -
clone size: -
V gene: TRBV25-1
CDR3 length: 14
J gene: TRBJ2-7
CDR3 DNA: TGTGCCAGCAGTGAAGGGGACCGCGCCTACGAGCAGTACTTC
CDR3 protein: CASSEGDRAYEQYF

D gene: -
clone size: few
V gene: TRBV10-3
CDR3 length: 13
J gene: TRBJ1-1
CDR3 DNA: TGTGCCGTAGGGGTCTCGAAGAACACTGAAGCTTTCTTT
CDR3 protein: CAVGVSKNTEAFF

D gene: TRBD1
clone size: -
V gene: TRBV25-1
CDR3 length: 14
J gene: TRBJ2-7
CDR3 DNA: TGTGCCAGCAGTGATACGGGACAGATTTACGAGCAGTACTTC
CDR3 protein: CASSDTGQIYEQYF

D gene: -
clone size: -
V gene: TRBV7-2
CDR3 length: 14
J gene: TRBJ1-1
CDR3 DNA: TGTGCCAGCAGTCCCCTATTGAGTAACACTGAAGCTTTCTTT
CDR3 protein: CASSPLLSNTEAFF

D gene: -
clone size: -
V gene: TRBV4-2
CDR3 length: 14
J gene: TRBJ2-3
CDR3 DNA: TGTGCCAGCAGCTCGGGGCCTAGCACAGATACGCAGTATTTT
CDR3 protein: CASSSGPSTDTQYF

D gene: TRBD2
clone size: -
V gene: TRBV27
CDR3 length: 18
J gene: TRBJ2-3
CDR3 DNA: TGTGCCAGCAGTTTATTAGCGGGATCGGTCCTCGGCACAGATACGCAGTATTTT
CDR3 protein: CASSLLAGSVLGTDTQYF

D gene: -
clone size: -
V gene: TRBV30
CDR3 length: 13
J gene: TRBJ2-7
CDR3 DNA: TGTGCCTGGGATCGTGGAATATCTAACGAGCAGTACTTC
CDR3 protein: CAWDRGISNEQYF

D gene: TRBD1
clone size: -
V gene: TRBV28
CDR3 length: 14
J gene: TRBJ1-5
CDR3 DNA: TGTGCCAGCAGCAACAGGGGATACAATCAGCCCCAGCATTTT
CDR3 protein: CASSNRGYNQPQHF

D gene: -
clone size: -
V gene: TRBV9
CDR3 length: 14
J gene: TRBJ2-3
CDR3 DNA: TGTGCCAGCAGCGTAGGCAGTGACCAAGACACGCAGTATTTT
CDR3 protein: CASSVGSDQDTQYF

D gene: -
clone size: -
V gene: TRBV30
CDR3 length: 12
J gene: TRBJ1-2
CDR3 DNA: TGTGCCTGGAGTGTAAGATCCTATGGCTACACCTTC
CDR3 protein: CAWSVRSYGYTF

D gene: -
clone size: few
V gene: TRBV11-2
CDR3 length: 15
J gene: TRBJ2-7
CDR3 DNA: TGTGCCAGCAGCTTAGATCCGGGACCTACCTACGAGCAGTACTTC
CDR3 protein: CASSLDPGPTYEQYF

D gene: -
clone size: -
V gene: TRBV19
CDR3 length: 13
J gene: TRBJ1-2
CDR3 DNA: TGTGCCAGTAGTATTTGGGGAGTATCTGGCTACACCTTC
CDR3 protein: CASSIWGVSGYTF

D gene: TRBD1
clone size: -
V gene: TRBV7-2
CDR3 length: 14
J gene: TRBJ1-5
CDR3 DNA: TGTGCCAGCAGCAGAGGACAGGGCAACCAGCCCCAGCATTTT
CDR3 protein: CASSRGQGNQPQHF

D gene: -
clone size: -
V gene: TRBV13
CDR3 length: 12
J gene: TRBJ1-1
CDR3 DNA: TGTGCCAGCAGCACAGGGCCCACTGAAGCTTTCTTT
CDR3 protein: CASSTGPTEAFF

D gene: TRBD1
clone size: -
V gene: TRBV6-5
CDR3 length: 13
J gene: TRBJ1-2
CDR3 DNA: TGTGCCAGCACTGACAGGGGCGTCCATGGCTACACCTTC
CDR3 protein: CASTDRGVHGYTF

D gene: -
clone size: once
V gene: TRBV7-8
CDR3 length: 14
J gene: TRBJ2-1
CDR3 DNA: TGTGCCAGCAGCTTACGAACGGCGCCGACGGGGCAGTTCTTC
CDR3 protein: CASSLRTAPTGQFF

D gene: TRBD1
clone size: -
V gene: TRBV6-5
CDR3 length: 15
J gene: TRBJ1-4
CDR3 DNA: TGTGCCAGCAGGGGGACAGGGGAAACTAATGAAAAACTGTTTTTT
CDR3 protein: CASRGTGETNEKLFF

D gene: -
clone size: -
V gene: TRBV13
CDR3 length: 19
J gene: TRBJ2-2
CDR3 DNA: TGTGCCAGCAGTCTAACCTCCCGAGAACGGGGGATGAACACCGGGGAGCTGTTTTTT
CDR3 protein: CASSLTSRERGMNTGELFF

D gene: -
clone size: -
V gene: TRBV11-2
CDR3 length: 14
J gene: TRBJ2-3
CDR3 DNA: TGTGCCAGCAGCTCGGGGCCTAGCACAGATACGCAGTATTTT
CDR3 protein: CASSSGPSTDTQYF

D gene: TRBD1
clone size: -
V gene: TRBV5-1
CDR3 length: 17
J gene: TRBJ2-5
CDR3 DNA: TGCGCCAGCAGCGGGTTGGTCGAGGGGGCGCACCAAGAGACCCAGTACTTC
CDR3 protein: CASSGLVEGAHQETQYF

D gene: TRBD2
clone size: -
V gene: TRBV7-9
CDR3 length: 18
J gene: TRBJ2-1
CDR3 DNA: TGTGCCAGCAGCTTTGGGACTAGCGGACCGCGCGCATACAATGAGCAGTTCTTC
CDR3 protein: CASSFGTSGPRAYNEQFF

D gene: TRBD2
clone size: -
V gene: TRBV4-3
CDR3 length: 14
J gene: TRBJ2-1
CDR3 DNA: TGCGCCAGCAGCCAGACTAGCGGGAGCGGTGAGCAGTTCTTC
CDR3 protein: CASSQTSGSGEQFF

D gene: TRBD1
clone size: -
V gene: TRBV5-6
CDR3 length: 15
J gene: TRBJ1-1
CDR3 DNA: TGTGCCAGCAGCTTCGGGACAGGGGGCTTTACTGAAGCTTTCTTT
CDR3 protein: CASSFGTGGFTEAFF

D gene: -
clone size: -
V gene: TRBV18
CDR3 length: 12
J gene: TRBJ1-4
CDR3 DNA: TGTGCCAGCTCACCAGACAATGAAAAACTGTTTTTT
CDR3 protein: CASSPDNEKLFF

D gene: -
clone size: -
V gene: TRBV6-6
CDR3 length: 15
J gene: TRBJ1-3
CDR3 DNA: TGTGCCAGCAGTTACCGTGACAGTAGAGGAAACACCATATATTTT
CDR3 protein: CASSYRDSRGNTIYF

D gene: -
clone size: -
V gene: TRBV5-5
CDR3 length: 16
J gene: TRBJ1-1
CDR3 DNA: TGTGCCAGCAGCTTAACAAGTCGGGGGCTGAACACTGAAGCTTTCTTT
CDR3 protein: CASSLTSRGLNTEAFF

D gene: -
clone size: -
V gene: TRBV19
CDR3 length: 14
J gene: TRBJ2-7
CDR3 DNA: TGTGCCAGTAGTATAGGCGGCGGCTCCTACGAGCAGTACTTC
CDR3 protein: CASSIGGGSYEQYF